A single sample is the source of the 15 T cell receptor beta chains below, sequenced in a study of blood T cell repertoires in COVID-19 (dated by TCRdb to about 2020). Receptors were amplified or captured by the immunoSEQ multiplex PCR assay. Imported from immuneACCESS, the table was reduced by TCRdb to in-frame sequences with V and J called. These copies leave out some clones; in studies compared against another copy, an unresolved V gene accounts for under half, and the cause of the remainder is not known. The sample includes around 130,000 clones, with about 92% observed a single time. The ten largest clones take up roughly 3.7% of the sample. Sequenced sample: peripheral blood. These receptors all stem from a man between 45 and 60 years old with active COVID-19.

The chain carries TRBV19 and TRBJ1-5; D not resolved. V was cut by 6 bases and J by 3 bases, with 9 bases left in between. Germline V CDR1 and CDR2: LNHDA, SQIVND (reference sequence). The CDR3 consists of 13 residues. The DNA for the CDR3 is TGTGCCAGTAGAACCGGGAACAATCAGCCCCAGCATTTT. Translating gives CASRTGNNQPQHF. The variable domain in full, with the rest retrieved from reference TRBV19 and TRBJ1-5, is DGGITQSPKYLFRKEGQNVTLSCEQNLNHDAMYWYRQDPGQGLRLIYYSQIVNDFQKGDIAEGYSVSREKKESFPLTVTSAQKNPTAFYLCASRTGNNQPQHFGDGTRLSIL.

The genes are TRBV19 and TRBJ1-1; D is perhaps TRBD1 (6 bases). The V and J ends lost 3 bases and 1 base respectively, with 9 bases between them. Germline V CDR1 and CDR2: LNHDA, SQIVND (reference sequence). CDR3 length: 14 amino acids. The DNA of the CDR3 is TGTGCCAGTAGTATGTCACAGGGGAACACTGAAGCTTTCTTT. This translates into CASSMSQGNTEAFF.

CDR3 in DNA: TGTGCCAGCAGGGGACAGGGCGCTAACTATGGCTACACCTTC. It codes for CASRGQGANYGYTF. The rearrangement links TRBV6-5 to TRBJ1-2; TRBD1 agrees at 9 bases. The germline CDR1 and CDR2 sequences are MNHEY and SVGAGI. The CDR3 is made up of 14 amino acids. The trim removed 6 bases at V and 0 bases at J, leaving 2 bases unmatched.

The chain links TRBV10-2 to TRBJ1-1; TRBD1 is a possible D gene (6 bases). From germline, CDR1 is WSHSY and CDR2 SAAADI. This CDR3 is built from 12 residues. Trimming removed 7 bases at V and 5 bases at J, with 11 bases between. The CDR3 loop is CASTTTGTEAFF. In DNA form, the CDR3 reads TGCGCCAGCACTACCACAGGGACTGAAGCTTTCTTT.

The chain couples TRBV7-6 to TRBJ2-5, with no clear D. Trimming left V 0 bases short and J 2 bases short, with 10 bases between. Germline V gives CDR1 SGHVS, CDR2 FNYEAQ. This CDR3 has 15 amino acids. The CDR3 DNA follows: TGTGCCAGCAGCTTAGCGGCCCCGCCTCAAGAGACCCAGTACTTC. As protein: CASSLAAPPQETQYF.

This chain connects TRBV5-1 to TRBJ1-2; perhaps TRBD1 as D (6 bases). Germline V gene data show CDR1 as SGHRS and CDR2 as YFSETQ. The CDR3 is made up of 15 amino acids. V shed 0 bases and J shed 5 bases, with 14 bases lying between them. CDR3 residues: CASSLETGRRYGYTF. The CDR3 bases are TGCGCCAGCAGCTTGGAAACAGGGCGGAGGTATGGCTACACCTTC.

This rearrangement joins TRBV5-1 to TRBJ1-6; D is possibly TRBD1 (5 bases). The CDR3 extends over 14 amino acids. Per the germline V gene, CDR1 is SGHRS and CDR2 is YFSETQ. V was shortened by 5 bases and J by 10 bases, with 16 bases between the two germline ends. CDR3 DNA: TGCGCCAGCAGGCGTGACGGGGACTACTCACCCCTCCACTTT. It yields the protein CASRRDGDYSPLHF.

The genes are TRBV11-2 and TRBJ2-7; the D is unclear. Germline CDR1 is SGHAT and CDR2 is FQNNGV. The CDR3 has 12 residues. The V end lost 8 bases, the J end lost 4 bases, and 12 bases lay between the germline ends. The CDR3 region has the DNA TGTGCCAGCCGACACATTACTTACGAGCAGTACTTC. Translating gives CASRHITYEQYF.

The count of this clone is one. In DNA form, the CDR3 reads TGTGCCAGCAGCCCCCTCATTGAGAAACTGTTTTTT. Its translation: CASSPLIEKLFF. V is TRBV7-9 and J is TRBJ1-4; D is uncertain. CDR1 and CDR2 (germline): SEHNR, FQNEAQ (reference sequence). CDR3 size: 12 residues. Deletions cut 5 bases from V and 11 bases from J, with 12 bases between.

CDR3 loop: CASGTSWNEQFF. The DNA for the CDR3 is TGTGCCAGCGGGACTAGCTGGAATGAGCAGTTCTTC. This rearrangement joins TRBV11-3 to TRBJ2-1; TRBD2 agrees at 9 bases. Germline V gene lookup returns CDR1 SGHNT and CDR2 YENEEA. V lost 8 bases, J lost 7 bases, and 3 bases stayed unmatched. The CDR3 contains 12 residues.

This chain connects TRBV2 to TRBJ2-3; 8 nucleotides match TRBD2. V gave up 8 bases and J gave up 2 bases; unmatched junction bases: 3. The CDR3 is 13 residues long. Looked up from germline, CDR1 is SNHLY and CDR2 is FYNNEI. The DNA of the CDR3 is TGTGCCAGCGGGACTAGACTCACAGATACGCAGTATTTT. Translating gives CASGTRLTDTQYF.

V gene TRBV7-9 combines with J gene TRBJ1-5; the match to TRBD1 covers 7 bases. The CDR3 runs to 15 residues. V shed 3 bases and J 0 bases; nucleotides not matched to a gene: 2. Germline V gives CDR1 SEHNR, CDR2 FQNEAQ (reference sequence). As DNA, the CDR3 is TGTGCCAGCAGCTTCGGACAGGTTAGCAATCAGCCCCAGCATTTT. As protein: CASSFGQVSNQPQHF.

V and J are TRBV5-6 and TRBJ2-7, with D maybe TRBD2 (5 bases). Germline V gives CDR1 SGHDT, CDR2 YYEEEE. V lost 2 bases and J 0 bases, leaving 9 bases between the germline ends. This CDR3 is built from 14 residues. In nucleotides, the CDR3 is TGTGCCAGCAGCTTCGGGGATAACTCCTACGAGCAGTACTTC. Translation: CASSFGDNSYEQYF.

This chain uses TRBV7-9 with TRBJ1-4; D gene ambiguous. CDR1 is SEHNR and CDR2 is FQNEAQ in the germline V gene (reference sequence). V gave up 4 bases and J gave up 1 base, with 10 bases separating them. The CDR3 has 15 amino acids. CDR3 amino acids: CASSSPRGTNEKLFF. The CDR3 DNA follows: TGTGCCAGCAGCTCCCCCCGGGGAACTAATGAAAAACTGTTTTTT.

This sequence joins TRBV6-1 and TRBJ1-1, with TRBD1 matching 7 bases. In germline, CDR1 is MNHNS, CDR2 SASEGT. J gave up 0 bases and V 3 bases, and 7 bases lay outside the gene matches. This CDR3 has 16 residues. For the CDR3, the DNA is TGTGCCAGCAGTGACCCGGGACAGCCCATGAACACTGAAGCTTTCTTT. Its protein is CASSDPGQPMNTEAFF.